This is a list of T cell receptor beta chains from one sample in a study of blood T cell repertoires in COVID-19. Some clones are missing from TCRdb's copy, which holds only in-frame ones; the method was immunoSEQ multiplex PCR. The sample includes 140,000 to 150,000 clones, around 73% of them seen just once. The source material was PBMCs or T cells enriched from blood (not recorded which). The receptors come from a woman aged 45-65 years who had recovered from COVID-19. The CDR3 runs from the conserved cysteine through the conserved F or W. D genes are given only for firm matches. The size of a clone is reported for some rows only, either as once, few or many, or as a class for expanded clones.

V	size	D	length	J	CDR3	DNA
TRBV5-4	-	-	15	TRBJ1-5	CASSFWGAGNQPQHF	TGTGCCAGCAGCTTTTGGGGCGCAGGCAATCAGCCCCAGCATTTT
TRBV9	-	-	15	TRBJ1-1	CASSVEGGRNTEAFF	TGTGCCAGCAGCGTAGAGGGAGGAAGGAACACTGAAGCTTTCTTT
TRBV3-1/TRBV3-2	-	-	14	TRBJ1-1	CASSAHGENTEAFF	TGTGCCAGCAGCGCCCATGGAGAGAACACTGAAGCTTTCTTT
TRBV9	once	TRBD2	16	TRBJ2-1	CASSATGTSGYNEQFF	TGTGCCAGCAGCGCTACCGGGACTAGCGGTTACAATGAGCAGTTCTTC
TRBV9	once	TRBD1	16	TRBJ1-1	CASSVAGTGVSSEAFF	TGTGCCAGCAGCGTTGCCGGGACAGGGGTGAGTTCTGAAGCTTTCTTT
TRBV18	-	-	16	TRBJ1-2	CASSDNGVRRTYGYTF	TGTGCCAGCTCAGATAACGGGGTCCGGCGGACCTATGGCTACACCTTC
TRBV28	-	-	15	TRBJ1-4	CASSSIGVRGEKLFF	TGTGCCAGCAGTTCTATCGGCGTTAGAGGGGAAAAACTGTTTTTT
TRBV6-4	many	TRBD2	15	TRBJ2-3	CASSDSSGGTDTQYF	TGTGCCAGCAGTGACTCTAGCGGGGGCACAGATACGCAGTATTTT
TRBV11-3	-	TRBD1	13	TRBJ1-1	CASSRTGGRDAFF	TGTGCCAGCAGCCGAACAGGGGGCAGGGATGCTTTCTTT
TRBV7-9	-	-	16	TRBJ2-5	CASSPLVGRGKETQYF	TGTGCCAGCAGCCCGTTGGTAGGGCGAGGGAAAGAGACCCAGTACTTC
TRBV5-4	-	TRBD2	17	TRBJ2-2	CASSFPLAGDVPGELFF	TGTGCCAGCAGCTTTCCGCTAGCGGGGGATGTGCCCGGGGAGCTGTTTTTT
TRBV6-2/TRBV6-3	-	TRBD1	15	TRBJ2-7	CASSYYGQGTYEQYF	TGTGCCAGCAGTTACTATGGACAGGGAACCTACGAGCAGTACTTC
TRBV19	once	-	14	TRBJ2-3	CASSQQEEADTQYF	TGTGCCAGTAGTCAACAAGAAGAAGCAGATACGCAGTATTTT
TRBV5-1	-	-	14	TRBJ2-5	CASSLGYREETQYF	TGCGCCAGCAGCTTGGGTTACAGGGAAGAGACCCAGTACTTC
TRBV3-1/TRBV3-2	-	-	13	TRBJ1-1	CASSRGQNTEAFF	TGTGCCAGCAGCCGCGGACAGAACACTGAAGCTTTCTTT
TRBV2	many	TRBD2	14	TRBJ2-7	CASKTTSGQYEQYF	TGTGCCAGCAAAACGACTAGCGGGCAGTACGAGCAGTACTTC
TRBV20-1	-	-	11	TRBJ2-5	CSAREVEAQYF	TGCAGTGCTAGAGAAGTAGAGGCCCAGTACTTC
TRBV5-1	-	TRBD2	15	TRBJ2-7	CASSLAWLAGDEQYF	TGCGCCAGCAGCTTGGCTTGGCTAGCGGGGGACGAGCAGTACTTC
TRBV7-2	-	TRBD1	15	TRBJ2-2	CASSLGQGAGGELFF	TGTGCCAGCAGCTTAGGGCAGGGGGCTGGCGGGGAGCTGTTTTTT
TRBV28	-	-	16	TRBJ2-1	CASSLRGGPSNNEQFF	TGTGCCAGCAGTTTAAGGGGGGGTCCTTCTAACAATGAGCAGTTCTTC
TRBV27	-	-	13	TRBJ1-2	CASSSRAFYGYTF	TGTGCCAGCAGTTCAAGAGCTTTCTATGGCTACACCTTC
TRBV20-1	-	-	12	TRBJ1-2	CSASPTLRGYTF	TGCAGTGCTAGTCCTACCTTGAGGGGCTACACCTTC
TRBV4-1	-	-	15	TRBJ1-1	CASSQGLLGDTEAFF	TGCGCCAGCAGCCAAGGACTACTTGGGGACACTGAAGCTTTCTTT
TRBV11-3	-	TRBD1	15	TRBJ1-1	CASSSGDRGKTEAFF	TGTGCCAGCAGCTCAGGGGACAGGGGAAAAACTGAAGCTTTCTTT
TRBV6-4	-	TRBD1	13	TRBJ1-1	CASSPDRGSEAFF	TGTGCCAGCAGTCCTGACAGGGGCTCTGAAGCTTTCTTT
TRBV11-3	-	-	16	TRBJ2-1	CASSLDSQGTYNEQFF	TGTGCCAGCAGCTTAGATTCCCAGGGTACCTACAATGAGCAGTTCTTC
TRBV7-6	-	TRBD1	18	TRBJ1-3	CASSRQGTRLNSGNTIYF	TGTGCCAGCAGCCGACAGGGAACCCGCCTCAACTCTGGAAACACCATATATTTT
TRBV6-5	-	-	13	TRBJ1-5	CASRLDKNQPQHF	TGTGCCAGCAGGCTGGACAAAAATCAGCCCCAGCATTTT
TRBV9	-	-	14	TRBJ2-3	CASSVASSTDTQYF	TGTGCCAGCAGCGTAGCCTCTAGCACAGATACGCAGTATTTT
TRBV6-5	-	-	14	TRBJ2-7	CASSYSEGSYEQYF	TGTGCCAGCAGTTACTCTGAGGGTTCCTACGAGCAGTACTTC
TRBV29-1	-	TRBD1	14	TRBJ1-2	CSVSDRGKSYGYTF	TGCAGCGTTTCGGACAGGGGTAAGAGCTATGGCTACACCTTC
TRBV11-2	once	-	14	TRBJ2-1	CASSLHRESNEQFF	TGTGCCAGCAGCTTACACAGGGAGAGCAATGAGCAGTTCTTC
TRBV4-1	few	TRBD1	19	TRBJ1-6	CASSQVPTGVNSYNSPLHF	TGCGCCAGCAGCCAAGTACCCACAGGGGTAAACTCCTATAATTCACCCCTCCACTTT
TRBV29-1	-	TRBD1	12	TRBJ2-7	CSVTTGGNEQYF	TGCAGCGTGACGACAGGGGGGAACGAGCAGTACTTC
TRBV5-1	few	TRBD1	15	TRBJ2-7	CASSLTAGQGNEQYF	TGCGCCAGCAGCTTGACAGCGGGACAGGGAAACGAGCAGTACTTC
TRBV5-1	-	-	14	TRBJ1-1	CASSLGTGSTEAFF	TGCGCCAGCAGCTTGGGCACAGGGTCGACTGAAGCTTTCTTT
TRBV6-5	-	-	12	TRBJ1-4	CASRPGSEKLFF	TGTGCCAGCAGACCGGGAAGTGAAAAACTGTTTTTT
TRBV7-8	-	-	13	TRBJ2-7	CASSLEAVSGQYF	TGTGCCAGCAGCTTAGAAGCGGTTTCCGGGCAGTACTTC
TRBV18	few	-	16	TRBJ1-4	CASSPPRDSGGEKLFF	TGTGCCAGCTCACCACCGCGGGATTCTGGGGGTGAAAAACTGTTTTTT
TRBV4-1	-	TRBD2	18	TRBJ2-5	CASSQDWPSGAVQETQYF	TGCGCCAGCAGCCAAGATTGGCCTAGCGGGGCGGTCCAAGAGACCCAGTACTTC
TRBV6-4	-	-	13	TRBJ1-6	CASSEQSSSPLHF	TGTGCCAGCAGTGAACAGAGCTCCTCACCCCTCCACTTT
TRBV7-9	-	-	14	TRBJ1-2	CASSYTGLNYGYTF	TGTGCCAGCAGCTATACAGGGCTTAACTATGGCTACACCTTC